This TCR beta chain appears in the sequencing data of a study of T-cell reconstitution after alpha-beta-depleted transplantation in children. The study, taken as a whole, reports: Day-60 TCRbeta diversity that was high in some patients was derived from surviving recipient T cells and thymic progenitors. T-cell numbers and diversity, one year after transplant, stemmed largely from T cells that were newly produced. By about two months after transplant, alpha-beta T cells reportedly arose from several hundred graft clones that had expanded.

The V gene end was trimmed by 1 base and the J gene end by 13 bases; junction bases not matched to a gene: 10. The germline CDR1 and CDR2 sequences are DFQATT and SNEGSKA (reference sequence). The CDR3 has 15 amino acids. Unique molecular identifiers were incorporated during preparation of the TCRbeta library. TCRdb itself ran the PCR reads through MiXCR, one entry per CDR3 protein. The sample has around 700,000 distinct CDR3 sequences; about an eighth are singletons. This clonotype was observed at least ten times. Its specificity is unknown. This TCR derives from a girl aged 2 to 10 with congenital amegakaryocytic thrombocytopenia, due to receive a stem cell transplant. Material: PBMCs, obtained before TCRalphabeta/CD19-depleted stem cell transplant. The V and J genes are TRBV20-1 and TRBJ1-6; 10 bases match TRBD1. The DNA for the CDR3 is TGCAGTGCTAGAGGCTCAGAGGGACAGGGGTTTCCCCTCCACTTT. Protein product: CSARGSEGQGFPLHF.